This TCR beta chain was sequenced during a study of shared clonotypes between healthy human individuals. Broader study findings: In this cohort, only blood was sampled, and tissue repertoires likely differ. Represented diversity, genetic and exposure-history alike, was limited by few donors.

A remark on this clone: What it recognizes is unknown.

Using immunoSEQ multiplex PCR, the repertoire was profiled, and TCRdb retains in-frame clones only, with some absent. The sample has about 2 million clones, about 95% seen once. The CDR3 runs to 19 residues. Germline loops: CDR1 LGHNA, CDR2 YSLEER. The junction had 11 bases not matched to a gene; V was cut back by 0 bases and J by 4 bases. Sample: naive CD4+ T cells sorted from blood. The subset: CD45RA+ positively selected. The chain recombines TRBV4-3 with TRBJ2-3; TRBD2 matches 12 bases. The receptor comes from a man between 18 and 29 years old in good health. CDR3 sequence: CASSQDLPLAGGRPDTQYF. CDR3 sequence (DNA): TGCGCCAGCAGCCAAGATCTCCCACTAGCGGGAGGTAGGCCAGATACGCAGTATTTT.